The next 7 T cell receptor beta chains were all read from a single sample in a study of blood T cell repertoires in COVID-19. Sequencing used immunoSEQ multiplex PCR; TCRdb keeps in-frame clones, though not all of them. Here the sample spans about 260,000 clones, over 80% being singletons. Sequenced input: peripheral blood. The receptors derive from a woman aged 40 to 50 who had recovered from COVID-19.

The rearrangement uses TRBV7-9 and TRBJ2-2, with D tentatively TRBD2 (7 bases). The length of the CDR3 is 16 residues. Germline assignment: CDR1 SEHNR and CDR2 FQNEAQ (reference sequence). Trimming pared 2 bases from V and 5 bases from J, leaving 15 bases between. CDR3 amino acids: CASSLSTGTITGELFF. The CDR3 bases are TGTGCCAGCAGCTTAAGTACAGGGACTATTACCGGGGAGCTGTTTTTT.

This clone was seen a few times. The rearrangement joins TRBV7-7 to TRBJ2-5; 9 bases are shared with TRBD1. The germline gives CDR1 SSHAT, CDR2 FNYEAQ (reference sequence). There are 15 residues in the CDR3. The junction had 6 bases not matched to a gene; V was cut back by 5 bases and J by 2 bases. The CDR3 loop is CASSANRGRQETQYF. In DNA, the CDR3 is TGTGCCAGCAGCGCTAACAGGGGGCGGCAAGAGACCCAGTACTTC.

The V gene is TRBV5-1, the J gene TRBJ2-1; D remains ambiguous. Trimming shortened V by 2 bases and J by 0 bases, and 15 bases separated the two germline ends. Germline V lookup: CDR1 SGHRS, CDR2 YFSETQ. The length of the CDR3 is 17 residues. The CDR3 DNA is TGCGCCAGCAGCTTCCGCGCATCCCACAGCTCCTACAATGAGCAGTTCTTC. Protein sequence: CASSFRASHSSYNEQFF.

The chain uses TRBV6-5 and TRBJ1-5; 8 bases are a match to TRBD1. This CDR3 has 16 amino acids. Germline-derived CDR1 and CDR2 are MNHEY and SVGAGI. After removal of 8 bases from V and 6 bases from J, the junction contained 15 bases not matched to a gene. The CDR3 loop reads CASRSGGQGLAQPQHF. CDR3 bases: TGTGCCAGCCGTTCGGGAGGACAGGGTTTAGCTCAGCCCCAGCATTTT.

This rearrangement joins TRBV4-1 to TRBJ1-2; D is perhaps TRBD1 (5 bases). Trimming stripped 4 bases from V and 4 bases from J, with 10 bases between. There are 13 residues in the CDR3. The germline V gene encodes CDR1 MGHRA and CDR2 YSYEKL. The CDR3 bases are TGCGCCAGCAGCCCTGGGGCCGTCTATGGCTACACCTTC. As protein: CASSPGAVYGYTF.

V is TRBV2 and J is TRBJ2-2; D is perhaps TRBD1 (6 bases). The germline V and J ends were trimmed by 3 bases and 1 base, with 9 bases remaining between them. The CDR3 has 15 residues. Germline V CDR1 and CDR2: SNHLY, FYNNEI. The CDR3 reads CASSEQGRNTGELFF. The CDR3 bases are TGTGCCAGCAGTGAGCAGGGGCGGAACACCGGGGAGCTGTTTTTT.

V usage is TRBV5-1 and J usage is TRBJ1-1, with unresolved D. From germline, CDR1 is SGHRS and CDR2 YFSETQ. The CDR3 loop spans 13 amino acids. The V end lost 2 bases, the J end lost 2 bases, and 7 bases lay between the germline ends. The CDR3 nucleotides read TGCGCCAGCAGCTTAAACTACAACACTGAAGCTTTCTTT. Protein product: CASSLNYNTEAFF.